The 18 T cell receptor beta chains presented below share a single source sample, sequenced in a study of blood T cell repertoires in COVID-19. Generated by immunoSEQ multiplex PCR, the TCRdb table keeps only in-frame clones and is missing some. The sample includes roughly 350,000 clones, approximately 87% of them seen just once. Material for sequencing was peripheral blood. The receptors here all came from a woman in her twenties or thirties with COVID-19, enrolled during active disease.

The chain carries TRBV2 and TRBJ2-7, with TRBD1 identical over 8 bases. Per the germline V gene, CDR1 is SNHLY and CDR2 is FYNNEI. The trim removed 4 bases at V and 2 bases at J, leaving 4 bases unmatched. This CDR3 is built from 14 residues. The CDR3 loop reads CASSGDRGPYEQYF. CDR3 nucleotides: TGTGCCAGCAGTGGTGACAGGGGCCCCTACGAGCAGTACTTC.

The rearrangement uses TRBV5-1 and TRBJ2-2, with TRBD1 matching 9 bases. With 6 bases clipped from V and 6 bases from J, the junction kept 6 bases outside the gene matches. The length of the CDR3 is 14 residues. Germline CDR1 reads SGHRS; CDR2 reads YFSETQ. Written as DNA, the CDR3 is TGCGCCAGCACCCCGGGACAGGGTTCCGGGGAGCTGTTTTTT. Its protein is CASTPGQGSGELFF. The full variable domain, rest sourced from reference TRBV5-1 and TRBJ2-2, is KAGVTQTPRYLIKTRGQQVTLSCSPISGHRSVSWYQQTPGQGLQFLFEYFSETQRNKGNFPGRFSGRQFSNSRSEMNVSTLELGDSALYLCASTPGQGSGELFFGEGSRLTVL.

This sequence joins TRBV18 and TRBJ2-7; 8 bases agree with TRBD2. CDR1 and CDR2 from the germline V gene are KGHSH and LQKENI. The V and J ends lost 2 bases and 0 bases, in that order; junction bases with no gene match: 6. The CDR3 is 16 residues long. The CDR3 protein is CASSPGIAGTSYEQYF. As DNA, the CDR3 is TGTGCCAGCTCACCAGGTATAGCGGGGACCTCCTACGAGCAGTACTTC.

Here the CDR3 DNA reads TGCGCCAGCAGCCAATATGGCGGAAGCTCCTACGAGCAGTACTTC. This encodes CASSQYGGSSYEQYF. This sequence joins TRBV4-3 and TRBJ2-7; D is unresolved. CDR3 length: 15 amino acids. Germline-derived CDR1 and CDR2 are LGHNA and YSLEER. V gave up 2 bases and J gave up 0 bases, with 11 bases separating them.

V and J are TRBV5-1 and TRBJ1-1; D is possibly TRBD1 (5 bases). The CDR3 runs to 13 residues. Between the trimmed V and J ends, which lost 5 bases and 6 bases, there was a span of 14 bases. Germline lookup yields CDR1 SGHRS and CDR2 YFSETQ. DNA of the CDR3: TGCGCCAGCAGAGTAGGGGCTCCTTCTGAAGCTTTCTTT. It codes for CASRVGAPSEAFF.

Points on this clone: Distinct nucleotide sequences in the sample also encode this CDR3. The chain joins TRBV2 to TRBJ2-3; 9 positions match TRBD1. CDR3 length: 15 amino acids. J gave up 2 bases and V 4 bases, and 4 bases lay outside the gene matches. Germline V CDR1 and CDR2: SNHLY, FYNNEI. Here the CDR3 DNA reads TGTGCCAGCAGTGGGGGACAGGGATACACAGATACGCAGTATTTT. It yields the protein CASSGGQGYTDTQYF.

About this clone itself: This CDR3 is also generated by other DNA sequences in the sample. The V call is TRBV2, the J call TRBJ2-7; maybe TRBD2 (6 bases). CDR3 length equals 15 residues. The V end lost 1 base, the J end lost 2 bases, and 12 bases lay between the germline ends. Germline CDR1 and CDR2: SNHLY and FYNNEI. CDR3 DNA sequence: TGTGCCAGCAGTGAAGGCGAGGGAGGCACCTACGAGCAGTACTTC. Its protein product is CASSEGEGGTYEQYF.

The chain employs TRBV19 and TRBJ2-5; 9 nucleotides align to TRBD1. Trimming took 3 bases from V and 5 from J; bases not matched to a gene: 7. Germline V gene lookup returns CDR1 LNHDA and CDR2 SQIVND (reference sequence). CDR3 size: 15 residues. The CDR3 sequence: CASSIYRQGDETQYF. The CDR3 DNA sequence: TGTGCCAGTAGTATCTATCGACAGGGGGACGAGACCCAGTACTTC.

This clone has a handful of counts. V usage is TRBV7-9 and J usage is TRBJ1-1; 7 nucleotides line up with TRBD1. V was clipped by 5 bases and J by 3 bases; unmatched bases: 12. CDR1 is SEHNR, CDR2 FQNEAQ, per germline (reference sequence). The CDR3 loop spans 16 amino acids. CDR3 protein: CASSGRQGEGDTEAFF. The CDR3 DNA sequence: TGTGCCAGCAGCGGAAGACAGGGAGAGGGGGACACTGAAGCTTTCTTT.

The CDR3 is CASSQDPGLAVDEQFF. In nucleotides, the CDR3 is TGTGCCAGCAGCCAAGATCCAGGACTAGCGGTTGACGAGCAGTTCTTC. The chain joins TRBV3-1 (or the pseudogene TRBV3-2) to TRBJ2-1; TRBD2 matches at 10 bases. The V gene's germline CDR1 is LGHDT and CDR2 YNNKEL (reference sequence). After removal of 0 bases from V and 10 bases from J, the junction contained 9 bases not matched to a gene. This CDR3 spans 16 amino acids.

The CDR3 here is CASRFSANSYEQYF. CDR3 nucleotides: TGTGCAAGTCGCTTCAGCGCCAACTCCTACGAGCAGTACTTC. This chain connects TRBV12-2 to TRBJ2-7; TRBD2 is taken as the D call from the table, unchecked against the DNA. TRBV12-2 is listed as a pseudogene. There are 14 residues in the CDR3.

The chain carries TRBV9 and TRBJ1-1; perhaps TRBD1 as D (5 bases). The germline gives CDR1 SGDLS, CDR2 YYNGEE. With 4 bases removed from V and 0 bases from J, the gap between germline ends came to 13 bases. The CDR3 runs 15 residues. CDR3 sequence (DNA): TGTGCCAGCAGCCCCACCAGGGCCGTGAACACTGAAGCTTTCTTT. Translation: CASSPTRAVNTEAFF.

For this clone: Other DNA sequences in the sample encode the same CDR3. The rearrangement links TRBV6-5 to TRBJ2-7; 8 bases agree with TRBD2. Germline V gene sequence: CDR1 MNHEY, CDR2 SVGAGI. There are 14 residues in the CDR3. V shed 0 bases, J shed 3 bases, and the junction held 1 base outside the gene matches. CDR3 region: CASSYSSGSYEQYF. CDR3 DNA sequence: TGTGCCAGCAGTTACTCCAGCGGGAGCTACGAGCAGTACTTC.

The chain combines TRBV2 with TRBJ2-5, with TRBD2 matching over 7 bases. Germline CDR1 reads SNHLY; CDR2 reads FYNNEI. Trimming cost V 8 bases and J 4 bases; bases outside gene matches: 10. CDR3 size: 14 residues. The CDR3 DNA reads as TGTGCCAGCGCGGGGGAGCGGGAAGGAGAGACCCAGTACTTC. Its protein product is CASAGEREGETQYF.

The chain has TRBV11-2 and TRBJ2-7; possible D gene TRBD2, 6 bases. This CDR3 region has 13 residues. In germline, CDR1 is SGHAT, CDR2 FQNNGV. The V gene lost 5 bases and the J gene lost 1 base, with 9 bases spanning the gap. CDR3 DNA sequence: TGTGCCAGCAGCCCCCGGGGGTCCTACGAGCAGTACTTC. Translating it yields CASSPRGSYEQYF.

Concerning this clone itself: Other DNA variants within this sample encode the same CDR3. V is TRBV30 and J is TRBJ2-7; TRBD1 is a possible D gene (6 bases). Trimming pared 2 bases from V and 3 bases from J, leaving 8 bases between. Germline lookup yields CDR1 GTSNPN and CDR2 SVGIG (reference sequence). The CDR3 is 12 residues long. CDR3 loop: CAWSSDSYEQYF. Written as DNA, the CDR3 is TGTGCCTGGAGTTCGGACAGCTACGAGCAGTACTTC.

The chain recombines TRBV9 with TRBJ2-7, with D possibly matching TRBD2 (6 bases). Germline V lookup: CDR1 SGDLS, CDR2 YYNGEE. The CDR3 length is 15 residues. V lost 4 bases and J 5 bases, leaving 19 bases between the germline ends. The CDR3: CASSQKGLGGDEQYF. The DNA of the CDR3 is TGTGCCAGCAGCCAAAAGGGACTGGGCGGGGACGAGCAGTACTTC.

This chain connects TRBV28 to TRBJ2-1; tentative D call: TRBD2 (7 bases). The germline V gene encodes CDR1 MDHEN and CDR2 SYDVKM. V was pared by 6 bases and J by 4 bases, with 16 bases between. CDR3 size: 15 residues. The CDR3 sequence: CASRIGGAVYNEQFF. The CDR3 DNA sequence: TGTGCCAGCAGAATAGGGGGGGCGGTTTACAATGAGCAGTTCTTC.